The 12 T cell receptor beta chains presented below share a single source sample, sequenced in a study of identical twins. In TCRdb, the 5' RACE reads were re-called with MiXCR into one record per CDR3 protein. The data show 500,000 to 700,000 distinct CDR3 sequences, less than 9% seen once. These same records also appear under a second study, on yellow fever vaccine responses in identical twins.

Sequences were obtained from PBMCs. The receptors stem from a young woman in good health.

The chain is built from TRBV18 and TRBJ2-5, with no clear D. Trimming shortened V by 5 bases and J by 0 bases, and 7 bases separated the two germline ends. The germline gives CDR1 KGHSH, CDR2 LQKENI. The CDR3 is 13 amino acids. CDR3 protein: CASSSSNQETQYF. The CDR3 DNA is TGTGCCAGCTCATCTAGTAACCAAGAGACCCAGTACTTC.

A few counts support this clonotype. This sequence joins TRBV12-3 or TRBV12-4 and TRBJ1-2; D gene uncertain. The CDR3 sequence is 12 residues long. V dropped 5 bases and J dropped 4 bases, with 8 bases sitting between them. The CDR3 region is CASSTVGYGYTF. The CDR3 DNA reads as TGTGCCAGCAGTACAGTGGGCTATGGCTACACCTTC.

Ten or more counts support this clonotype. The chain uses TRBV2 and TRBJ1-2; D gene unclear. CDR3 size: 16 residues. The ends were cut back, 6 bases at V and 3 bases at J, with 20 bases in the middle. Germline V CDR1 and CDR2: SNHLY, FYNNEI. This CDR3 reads CASRVDGGLVDYGYTF. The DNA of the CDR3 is TGTGCCAGCAGGGTAGACGGTGGCCTCGTTGACTATGGCTACACCTTC.

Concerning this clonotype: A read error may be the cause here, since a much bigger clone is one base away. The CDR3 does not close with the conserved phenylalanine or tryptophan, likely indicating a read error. The DNA for the CDR3 is TGTGCCAGCTTCAATCCCTACAATGAGCAGTTCTTA. Its translation: CASFNPYNEQFL. V and J are TRBV6-5 and TRBJ2-1; D unclear. V lost 8 bases to trimming and J lost 2 bases, with 7 bases between them. CDR1 and CDR2 (germline): MNHEY, SVGAGI. This CDR3 spans 12 amino acids.

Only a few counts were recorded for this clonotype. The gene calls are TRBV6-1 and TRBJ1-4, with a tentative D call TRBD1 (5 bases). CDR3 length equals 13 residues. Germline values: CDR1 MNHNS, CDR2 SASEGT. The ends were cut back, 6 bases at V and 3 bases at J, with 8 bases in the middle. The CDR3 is CASRTVSNEKLFF. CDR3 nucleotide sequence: TGTGCCAGCAGGACAGTTTCTAATGAAAAACTGTTTTTT.

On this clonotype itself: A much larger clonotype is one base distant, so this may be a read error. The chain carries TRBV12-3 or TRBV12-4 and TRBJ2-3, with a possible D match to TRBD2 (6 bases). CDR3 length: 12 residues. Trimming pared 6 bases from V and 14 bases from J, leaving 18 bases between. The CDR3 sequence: CASRRREPARYF. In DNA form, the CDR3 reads TGTGCCAGCAGAAGGAGGGAGCCCGCGCGGTATTTT.

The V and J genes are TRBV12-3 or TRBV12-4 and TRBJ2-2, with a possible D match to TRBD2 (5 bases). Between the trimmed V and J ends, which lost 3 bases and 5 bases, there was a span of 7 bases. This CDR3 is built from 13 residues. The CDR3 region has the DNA TGTGCCAGCAGTTTCGGGGTTACCGGGGAGCTGTTTTTT. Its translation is CASSFGVTGELFF.

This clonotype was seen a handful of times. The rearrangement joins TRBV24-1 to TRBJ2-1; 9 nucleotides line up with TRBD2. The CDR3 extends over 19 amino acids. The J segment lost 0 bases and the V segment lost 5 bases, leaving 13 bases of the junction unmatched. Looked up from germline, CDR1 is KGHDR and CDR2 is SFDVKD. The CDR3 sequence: CATSAQRGATESSYNEQFF. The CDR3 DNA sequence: TGTGCCACCAGTGCCCAGCGGGGGGCTACTGAGAGCTCCTACAATGAGCAGTTCTTC.

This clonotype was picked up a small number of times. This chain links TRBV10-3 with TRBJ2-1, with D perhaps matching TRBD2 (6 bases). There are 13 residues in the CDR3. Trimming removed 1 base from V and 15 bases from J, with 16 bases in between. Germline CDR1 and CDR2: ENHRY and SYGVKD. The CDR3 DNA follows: TGTGCCATCAGTGAGTGGGAGTGGGGGGAGTCGTTCTTC. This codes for CAISEWEWGESFF.

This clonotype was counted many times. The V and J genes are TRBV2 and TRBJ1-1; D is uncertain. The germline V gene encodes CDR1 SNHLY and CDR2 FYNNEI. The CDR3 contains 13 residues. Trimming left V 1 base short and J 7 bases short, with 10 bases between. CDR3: CASSEVGFGEAFF. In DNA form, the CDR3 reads TGTGCCAGCAGTGAAGTGGGCTTTGGTGAAGCTTTCTTT.

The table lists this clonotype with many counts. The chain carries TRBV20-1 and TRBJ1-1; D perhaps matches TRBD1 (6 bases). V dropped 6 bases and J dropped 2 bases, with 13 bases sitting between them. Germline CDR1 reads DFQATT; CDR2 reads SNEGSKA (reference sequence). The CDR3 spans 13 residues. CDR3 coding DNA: TGCAGTGCCCCACGGGGGCCTAACACTGAAGCTTTCTTT. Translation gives CSAPRGPNTEAFF.

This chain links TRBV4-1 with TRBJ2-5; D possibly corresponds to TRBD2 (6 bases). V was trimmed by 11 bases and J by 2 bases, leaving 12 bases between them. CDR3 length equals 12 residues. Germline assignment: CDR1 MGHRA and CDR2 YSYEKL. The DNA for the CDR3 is TGCGCCGCCGGGACTCCACAAGAGACCCAGTACTTC. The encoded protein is CAAGTPQETQYF.